These 15 T cell receptor beta chains were sequenced from one sample in a study of metastatic and nonmetastatic thyroid tumors. Patients were all untreated before their thyroid surgery. TCRdb reprocessed the PCR reads using MiXCR. The table has 20,000 or so clones, around 23% seen once. The sequenced sample consisted of blood. The receptors stem from a male donor with papillary thyroid cancer or a benign thyroid nodule (not recorded which). Some clones in this sample may be carry-over from other donors' samples.

The chain combines TRBV4-1 with TRBJ2-3, with 10 positions matching TRBD2. Losses at the gene ends were 2 bases for V and 0 bases for J; bases not matched to a gene: 2. From germline, CDR1 is MGHRA and CDR2 YSYEKL. There are 16 residues in the CDR3. The CDR3 reads CASSQSGGASTDTQYF. The CDR3, as DNA: TGCGCCAGCAGCCAAAGCGGGGGGGCTAGCACAGATACGCAGTATTTT.

The chain combines TRBV14 with TRBJ2-2; 10 positions match TRBD2. CDR3 length: 21 residues. From germline, CDR1 is SGHDN and CDR2 FVKESK. The V segment lost 7 bases and the J segment 9 bases; nucleotides outside the gene matches: 29. CDR3 coding DNA: TGTGCCAGCATTCCCCCCCTTGGGCAGGGGGCTAGCGGGAGAGGGCGTCGGGAGCTGTTTTTT. This encodes CASIPPLGQGASGRGRRELFF.

This clone has a count of ten or more. The V and J genes are TRBV9 and TRBJ2-7; D is possibly TRBD1 or TRBD2 (5 bases each). CDR3 length equals 14 residues. Germline V gene sequence: CDR1 SGDLS, CDR2 YYNGEE. V dropped 3 bases and J dropped 4 bases, with 14 bases sitting between them. The CDR3 is CASSGDPGGYEQYF. DNA of the CDR3: TGTGCCAGCAGCGGGGACCCGGGCGGTTACGAGCAGTACTTC.

The rearrangement joins TRBV14 to TRBJ1-1; 10 nucleotides match TRBD1. Unmatched junction bases numbered 5, after V lost 6 bases and J lost 4 bases. The CDR3 runs 14 residues. CDR1 is SGHDN and CDR2 is FVKESK in the germline V gene. The CDR3 reads CASRRQGAGTEAFF. CDR3 sequence (DNA): TGTGCCAGCAGGAGACAGGGGGCGGGCACTGAAGCTTTCTTT.

V gene TRBV11-2 combines with J gene TRBJ2-1, with TRBD2 matching 13 bases. Looked up from germline, CDR1 is SGHAT and CDR2 is FQNNGV. The CDR3 has 16 residues. Unmatched junction bases numbered 10, after V lost 5 bases and J lost 9 bases. In DNA, the CDR3 is TGTGCCAGCAGCCCACGGACTAGCGGGAGAGGTCTTGAGCAGTTCTTC. It specifies CASSPRTSGRGLEQFF.

In regard to this clone: A read error may explain this, as a much larger clone is one base away. The chain uses TRBV7-7 and TRBJ2-1; D not certain. CDR3 length equals 16 residues. Germline CDR1 reads SSHAT; CDR2 reads FNYEAQ (reference sequence). The CDR3 DNA reads TGTGCTAGCAGCTTGTACGGGTCAGGCTCCTACAATGAGCAGTTCTTC. The encoded protein is CASSLYGSGSYNEQFF.

This chain connects TRBV7-2 to TRBJ1-2; 7 positions match TRBD1. The V gene's germline CDR1 is SGHTA and CDR2 FQGNSA. Trimming at V came to 5 bases and at J to 6 bases, leaving 9 bases not matched to a gene. This CDR3 is 14 amino acids long. The CDR3 sequence is CASSPRGQGDGYTF. CDR3 sequence (DNA): TGTGCCAGCAGCCCGAGAGGGCAGGGGGATGGCTACACCTTC.

The chain recombines TRBV7-9 with TRBJ1-3; no reliable D call. CDR3 length: 15 residues. Germline CDR1 SEHNR, CDR2 FQNEAQ (reference sequence). V lost 1 base and J lost 0, with 7 bases in between. The CDR3 bases are TGTGCCAGCAGCTTAGGTTTGGGCTCTGGAAACACCATATATTTT. This encodes CASSLGLGSGNTIYF. The variable domain in full, with the rest retrieved from reference TRBV7-9 and TRBJ1-3, is DTGVSQNPRHKITKRGQNVTFRCDPISEHNRLYWYRQTLGQGPEFLTYFQNEAQLEKSRLLSDRFSAERPKGSFSTLEIQRTEQGDSAMYLCASSLGLGSGNTIYFGEGSWLTVV.

This clone was recorded at least ten times. The rearrangement links TRBV7-3 to TRBJ1-1, with D possibly matching TRBD1 (5 bases). CDR1 and CDR2 from the germline V gene are SGHTA and FQGTGA. This CDR3 is 13 amino acids long. The V gene lost 3 bases and the J gene lost 5 bases, with 10 bases spanning the gap. CDR3 in amino acids: CASSFGQTTEAFF. CDR3 DNA: TGTGCCAGCAGCTTCGGACAAACTACTGAAGCTTTCTTT. The full variable domain, completed using reference TRBV7-3 and TRBJ1-1, is GAGVSQTPSNKVTEKGKYVELRCDPISGHTALYWYRQSLGQGPEFLIYFQGTGAADDSGLPNDRFFAVRPEGSVSTLKIQRTERGDSAVYLCASSFGQTTEAFFGQGTRLTVV.

The chain is built from TRBV4-1 and TRBJ1-4; no clear D. Germline CDR1 is MGHRA and CDR2 is YSYEKL. Trimming removed 0 bases from V and 3 bases from J, with 2 bases in between. This CDR3 region has 13 residues. For the CDR3, the DNA is TGCGCCAGCAGCCAAGATCCTAATGAAAAACTGTTTTTT. This gives the protein CASSQDPNEKLFF.

This clone showed up many times. The gene calls are TRBV20-1 and TRBJ1-1, with TRBD1 as a possible D gene (6 bases). The germline CDR1 and CDR2 sequences are DFQATT and SNEGSKA (reference sequence). The CDR3 runs to 16 residues. Trimming shortened V by 0 bases and J by 0 bases, and 14 bases separated the two germline ends. The CDR3 DNA follows: TGCAGTGCTAGAGAGGGGGGGGGCAGCATGAACACTGAAGCTTTCTTT. It translates to CSAREGGGSMNTEAFF.

This clone was recorded many times. The chain carries TRBV7-9 and TRBJ1-6, with TRBD1 matching 10 bases. This CDR3 region has 16 residues. Germline CDR1 and CDR2: SEHNR and FQNEAQ (reference sequence). With 4 bases clipped from V and 5 bases from J, the junction kept 5 bases outside the gene matches. CDR3 in amino acids: CASSSYGQGDNSPLHF. Written as DNA, the CDR3 is TGTGCCAGCAGCTCCTATGGACAGGGGGATAATTCACCCCTCCACTTT.

This clone was seen ten or more times. This sequence joins TRBV30 and TRBJ2-7; the D gene is possibly TRBD2 (7 bases). Between the trimmed V and J ends, which lost 5 bases and 8 bases, there was a span of 22 bases. The germline gives CDR1 GTSNPN, CDR2 SVGIG (reference sequence). The CDR3 length is 14 residues. CDR3 DNA: TGTGCCTGGGCTAGGGGGGGAGGCATTTTTCAGCAGTACTTC. Its protein product is CAWARGGGIFQQYF.

V and J are TRBV6-1 and TRBJ2-2; D not certain. The germline V gene has CDR1 MNHNS and CDR2 SASEGT. CDR3 size: 13 residues. The V gene lost 3 bases and the J gene lost 7 bases, with 9 bases spanning the gap. The CDR3 DNA sequence: TGTGCCAGCAGTGATAAGGAAGTCGGGGAGCTGTTTTTT. As protein: CASSDKEVGELFF.

The J gene is TRBJ2-7, the V gene TRBV6-1, with 8 bases lining up with TRBD1. With 7 bases clipped from V and 2 bases from J, the junction kept 10 bases outside the gene matches. CDR1 MNHNS and CDR2 SASEGT come from the germline V gene. There are 15 residues in the CDR3. CDR3 residues: CASTDRGFNTYEQYF. In DNA, the CDR3 is TGTGCCAGCACCGACAGGGGCTTTAATACCTACGAGCAGTACTTC.